This T cell receptor (beta chain) is drawn from a study of shared clonotypes between healthy human individuals. Study-wide findings and caveats: Larger estimated richness was generally seen in naive subsets than in memory subsets. Investigators expected sequencing depth to affect clonotype sharing among donors.

Terminally differentiated effector memory CD45RA+ cells were excluded by CCR7 positive selection of CD45RO-negative cells. Investigators spread the genomic DNA of each subset evenly over several immunoSEQ plates. Only in-frame clones appear in the TCRdb table, and some are missing; sequencing was by immunoSEQ multiplex PCR. Of 2 million to 2.5 million clones detected, around 93% appear once; the ten largest clones hold about 1.5%. The V segment lost 4 bases and the J segment 4 bases; nucleotides outside the gene matches: 8. Looked up from germline, CDR1 is SGHTA and CDR2 is FQGNSA. The CDR3 spans 15 residues. In the case of this clone: Its antigen is not identified.

The receptor's source is a man aged 18 to 30 in good health. Some clones in this sample may be carry-over from other donors' samples. The genes are TRBV7-2 and TRBJ2-7; TRBD1 matches 9 bases. The sample taken for sequencing was naive CD8+ T cells from PBMCs. Here the CDR3 reads CASSWGQGGGYEQYF. CDR3 nucleotide sequence: TGTGCCAGCAGCTGGGGACAGGGTGGCGGATACGAGCAGTACTTC.